This is a list of T cell receptor beta chains from one sample in a study of shared clonotypes between healthy human individuals. Profiled with immunoSEQ multiplex PCR; TCRdb holds only in-frame clones, not every one. The data contain around 2.1 million clones, more than 85% of them seen just once; the ten biggest clones take up under 2%. The sample consisted of naive CD8+ T cells from PBMCs. These receptors all stem from a man between 18 and 29 years old in good health. Some clones in this sample may be carry-over from other donors' samples. Each CDR3 is given with its conserved first and last residue. The order of the fields is V gene, D gene, J gene, clone size, CDR3 DNA, CDR3 protein. The D gene is left open where the match is weak. Where a row states a size, it is once, few, many or the class of an expanded clone; other rows omit it.

V gene: TRBV7-3; D gene: NA; J gene: TRBJ2-2; clone size: NA; CDR3 DNA: TGTGCCAGCAGCCCATCCGGGACCCTCACCGGGGAGCTGTTTTTT; CDR3 protein: CASSPSGTLTGELFF
V gene: TRBV5-4; D gene: NA; J gene: TRBJ2-7; clone size: NA; CDR3 DNA: TGTGCCAGCAGGACCGACAGTCCCTACGAGCAGTACTTC; CDR3 protein: CASRTDSPYEQYF
V gene: TRBV29-1; D gene: TRBD1; J gene: TRBJ1-3; clone size: NA; CDR3 DNA: TGCAGCGTTTGGGACAGGGAGGTACCTGGAAACACCATATATTTT; CDR3 protein: CSVWDREVPGNTIYF
V gene: TRBV9; D gene: TRBD1; J gene: TRBJ2-1; clone size: NA; CDR3 DNA: TGTGCCAGCAGCGTCGGGACAGTTTACAATGAGCAGTTCTTC; CDR3 protein: CASSVGTVYNEQFF
V gene: TRBV19; D gene: NA; J gene: TRBJ2-2; clone size: NA; CDR3 DNA: TGTGCCAGTAGTATAGTTGGGACCTACACCGGGGAGCTGTTTTTT; CDR3 protein: CASSIVGTYTGELFF
V gene: TRBV15; D gene: NA; J gene: TRBJ2-5; clone size: NA; CDR3 DNA: TGTGCCACCAGCAGCCGTAGAGGGGGGGTCCGGGAGACCCAGTACTTC; CDR3 protein: CATSSRRGGVRETQYF
V gene: TRBV13; D gene: TRBD2; J gene: TRBJ2-3; clone size: NA; CDR3 DNA: TGTGCCAGCAGCTTAGGGGCGGGACTACCCACAGATACGCAGTATTTT; CDR3 protein: CASSLGAGLPTDTQYF
V gene: TRBV27; D gene: NA; J gene: TRBJ2-1; clone size: NA; CDR3 DNA: TGTGCCAGCAGTTTGGCGGATGAGCAGTTCTTC; CDR3 protein: CASSLADEQFF
V gene: TRBV4-1; D gene: NA; J gene: TRBJ1-5; clone size: NA; CDR3 DNA: TGCGCCAGCAGCCAGAGGGACAACGCCGATCAGCCCCAGCATTTT; CDR3 protein: CASSQRDNADQPQHF
V gene: TRBV11-2; D gene: TRBD1; J gene: TRBJ2-7; clone size: NA; CDR3 DNA: TGTGCCAGCAGCTTGGGGGACAGGGGGTTCTACGAGCAGTACTTC; CDR3 protein: CASSLGDRGFYEQYF
V gene: TRBV28; D gene: TRBD1; J gene: TRBJ1-5; clone size: NA; CDR3 DNA: TGTGCCAGCAGTCTCACTACAGGGGTGGGTCAGCCCCAGCATTTT; CDR3 protein: CASSLTTGVGQPQHF
V gene: TRBV4-1; D gene: TRBD1; J gene: TRBJ1-2; clone size: NA; CDR3 DNA: TGCGCCAGCAGCCCCCTGCCACAGGGGGACTATGGCTACACCTTC; CDR3 protein: CASSPLPQGDYGYTF
V gene: TRBV7-9; D gene: TRBD1; J gene: TRBJ2-7; clone size: NA; CDR3 DNA: TGTGCCAGCAGCTCCCGGACAGGGGTCTACGAGCAGTACTTC; CDR3 protein: CASSSRTGVYEQYF
V gene: TRBV27; D gene: NA; J gene: TRBJ1-6; clone size: NA; CDR3 DNA: TGTGCCAGCAGTGGGGCCGGGGGGTCACCCCTCCACTTT; CDR3 protein: CASSGAGGSPLHF
V gene: TRBV7-9; D gene: TRBD1; J gene: TRBJ1-6; clone size: NA; CDR3 DNA: TGTGCCAGCAGCCGGGACAGGGACTCACCCCTCCACTTT; CDR3 protein: CASSRDRDSPLHF
V gene: TRBV11-2; D gene: NA; J gene: TRBJ2-7; clone size: NA; CDR3 DNA: TGTGCCAGTCTCCTCCTCTACGAGCAGTACTTC; CDR3 protein: CASLLLYEQYF
V gene: TRBV4-2; D gene: NA; J gene: TRBJ1-2; clone size: NA; CDR3 DNA: TGTGCCAGCAGCCAAGATATGGAGGAGGGAGAGAGGTATGGCTACACCTTC; CDR3 protein: CASSQDMEEGERYGYTF
V gene: TRBV11-2; D gene: NA; J gene: TRBJ2-7; clone size: NA; CDR3 DNA: TGTGCCAGCAGCTTAGGAACAGGGATCTACGAGCAGTACTTC; CDR3 protein: CASSLGTGIYEQYF
V gene: TRBV7-8; D gene: NA; J gene: TRBJ2-1; clone size: NA; CDR3 DNA: TGTGCCAGCAGCCCCTATCAGGGATTAAGCTCCTACAATGAGCAGTTCTTC; CDR3 protein: CASSPYQGLSSYNEQFF
V gene: TRBV30; D gene: NA; J gene: TRBJ1-2; clone size: NA; CDR3 DNA: TGTGCCTGGACCGTGGGCGGAAACTATGGCTACACCTTC; CDR3 protein: CAWTVGGNYGYTF
V gene: TRBV2; D gene: NA; J gene: TRBJ1-1; clone size: NA; CDR3 DNA: TGTGCCAGCCCCGGTCGGATCAAGAACACTGAAGCTTTCTTT; CDR3 protein: CASPGRIKNTEAFF
V gene: TRBV28; D gene: NA; J gene: TRBJ1-1; clone size: few; CDR3 DNA: TGTGCCAGCAGCAACCGGATGAACACTGAAGCTTTCTTT; CDR3 protein: CASSNRMNTEAFF
V gene: TRBV27; D gene: NA; J gene: TRBJ1-2; clone size: NA; CDR3 DNA: TGTGCCAGCAGTTTAAACCCAGGTTTATATGGCTACACCTTC; CDR3 protein: CASSLNPGLYGYTF
V gene: TRBV4-1; D gene: TRBD1; J gene: TRBJ2-7; clone size: once; CDR3 DNA: TGCGCCAGCAGCCAAGGCCAGGGGGTCTACGAGCAGTACTTC; CDR3 protein: CASSQGQGVYEQYF
V gene: TRBV9; D gene: NA; J gene: TRBJ1-4; clone size: NA; CDR3 DNA: TGTGCCAGCAGCGTAGATGGGGGGCGTAGTGAAAAACTGTTTTTT; CDR3 protein: CASSVDGGRSEKLFF